The rows below give T cell receptor beta chains drawn from one sample of a study of response to subunit inactivated influenza vaccine. Each CDR3 protein is one row after TCRdb ran MiXCR on the RT-PCR reads. The profile shows some 570,000 distinct CDR3 sequences, around 11% of them singletons. These records were also assigned to another study, of T cells expressing NK-cell markers.

Sequenced material: PBMCs from blood, taken on the day of vaccination. The receptor source for this set is a man over 45 who received an inactivated influenza vaccine. CDR3s include the opening cysteine and the closing phenylalanine or tryptophan. Fields, in order: clone size, J gene, V gene, D gene, CDR3 protein. A D gene is named only where the DNA matches it firmly. Clone size, where shown, is once, few, many, or a class for clones that have expanded.

clone size: NA
J gene: TRBJ2-3
V gene: TRBV18
D gene: NA
CDR3 protein: CASSPQGDPTDTQYF

clone size: NA
J gene: TRBJ1-1
V gene: TRBV28
D gene: NA
CDR3 protein: CASSPGGRGSTTEAFF

clone size: NA
J gene: TRBJ2-1
V gene: TRBV11-2
D gene: TRBD1
CDR3 protein: CASSLGAQGAYNEQFF

clone size: few
J gene: TRBJ2-7
V gene: TRBV7-2
D gene: NA
CDR3 protein: CASSIAARSSYEQYF

clone size: many
J gene: TRBJ2-1
V gene: TRBV4-3
D gene: TRBD2
CDR3 protein: CASSQEGTTDEQFF

clone size: NA
J gene: TRBJ2-2
V gene: TRBV5-1
D gene: TRBD2
CDR3 protein: CASSWDYRNTGELFF

clone size: NA
J gene: TRBJ2-1
V gene: TRBV7-9
D gene: NA
CDR3 protein: CASSGGNDQQFF

clone size: many
J gene: TRBJ2-5
V gene: TRBV7-2
D gene: TRBD2
CDR3 protein: CASSMGLVETQYF

clone size: many
J gene: TRBJ2-7
V gene: TRBV14
D gene: TRBD1
CDR3 protein: CASSQGTGKGYEQYF

clone size: many
J gene: TRBJ1-3
V gene: TRBV7-9
D gene: NA
CDR3 protein: CASAQDIGNTIYF

clone size: NA
J gene: TRBJ2-7
V gene: TRBV7-2
D gene: NA
CDR3 protein: CASSLEAQGYYEQYF

clone size: few
J gene: TRBJ2-5
V gene: TRBV6-1
D gene: TRBD2
CDR3 protein: CASSPRTSPSGTQYF

clone size: many
J gene: TRBJ1-5
V gene: TRBV12-3/TRBV12-4
D gene: TRBD1
CDR3 protein: CASRETGVQPQHF

clone size: many
J gene: TRBJ2-5
V gene: TRBV20-1
D gene: NA
CDR3 protein: CSARAVGETQYF

clone size: many
J gene: TRBJ2-3
V gene: TRBV12-3/TRBV12-4
D gene: TRBD2
CDR3 protein: CASSSGWERDTDTQYF

clone size: NA
J gene: TRBJ2-5
V gene: TRBV20-1
D gene: TRBD2
CDR3 protein: CSARDLRGEETQYF

clone size: NA
J gene: TRBJ2-5
V gene: TRBV20-1
D gene: TRBD2
CDR3 protein: CSARVSGGAETQYF

clone size: NA
J gene: TRBJ2-3
V gene: TRBV5-1
D gene: TRBD1
CDR3 protein: CASSPPTGTSTDTQYF

clone size: NA
J gene: TRBJ2-7
V gene: TRBV29-1
D gene: NA
CDR3 protein: CSVELSSGTFTYEQYF

clone size: few
J gene: TRBJ2-1
V gene: TRBV5-1
D gene: NA
CDR3 protein: CASSKDNLYNEQFF